The rows below give T cell receptor beta chains drawn from one sample of a study of blood T cells in healthy people across ages. Each CDR3 protein is one row after TCRdb ran MiXCR on the 5' RACE reads. The sample yields more than 800,000 distinct CDR3 sequences, around 26% seen once. The sequencing input was blood. The receptors were sampled from a woman over 75 in good health. The CDR3 runs from the conserved cysteine through the conserved F or W. The order of the fields is V gene, J gene, clone size, D gene, CDR3 protein. A D gene is named only where the DNA matches it firmly. Size is omitted from some rows. Given values are once, few, many or a class for expanded clones.

>TRBV7-2|TRBJ2-1|few|TRBD2
CASSFGLAGSGEQFF
>TRBV20-1|TRBJ2-3|many|.
CSAPGVGRTSTDTQYF
>TRBV7-9|TRBJ2-7|many|TRBD1
CASSLEVRTGGREQYF
>TRBV7-2|TRBJ2-1|many|.
CASSPRRGAGNEQFF
>TRBV11-2|TRBJ2-2|.|TRBD2
CASSFGGGSGELFF
>TRBV7-2|TRBJ2-5|.|.
CASSWGGAQETQYF
>TRBV12-3/TRBV12-4|TRBJ1-2|many|.
CASSFTGGYGYTF
>TRBV4-1|TRBJ2-7|many|.
CASSHVTGSSHYEQYF
>TRBV20-1|TRBJ1-1|few|.
CSARALNAEAFF
>TRBV13|TRBJ2-3|.|TRBD2
CASSFTSGRALSDTQYF
>TRBV6-2/TRBV6-3|TRBJ2-5|few|.
CASSRGLNYNEQYF
>TRBV2|TRBJ2-6|many|TRBD2
CASSVVRGTNVLTF
>TRBV20-1|TRBJ2-5|many|TRBD2
CSALQRGQETQYF
>TRBV12-3/TRBV12-4|TRBJ2-7|few|TRBD1
CASSFGGTGAYEQYF
>TRBV7-2|TRBJ2-2|few|.
CASRPGTDRGGELFF
>TRBV25-1|TRBJ1-2|.|TRBD1
CASSADRGYYGYTF
>TRBV19|TRBJ1-5|once|TRBD1
CASHQGGPSNQPQHF
>TRBV5-1|TRBJ2-7|many|.
CASSLESRDRGAEQYF
>TRBV5-4|TRBJ2-3|.|.
CASSRGGDRSTDTQYF
>TRBV20-1|TRBJ1-6|many|TRBD1
CSALPGQGAFSPLHF
>TRBV4-3|TRBJ1-1|many|.
CASSQDENRRNTEAFF
>TRBV20-1|TRBJ2-5|few|TRBD1
CSVRQGETQYF
>TRBV20-1|TRBJ2-1|many|.
CSAYRGGPNNEQFF
>TRBV20-1|TRBJ2-2|few|.
CSARDSGTHTGELFF
>TRBV12-3/TRBV12-4|TRBJ1-5|.|.
CASSFGAAGGAQHF
>TRBV12-3/TRBV12-4|TRBJ2-7|many|.
CASRRAGVDEQYF
>TRBV6-2/TRBV6-3|TRBJ1-6|few|.
CASSYSARGVGQGKDRSYNSPLHF
>TRBV20-1|TRBJ2-1|many|.
CSARGGIWGEQFF
>TRBV2|TRBJ1-6|few|.
CASSELYNSPLHF
>TRBV15|TRBJ2-7|few|TRBD2
CATSREGGKQEAQYF
>TRBV5-1|TRBJ1-2|many|.
CASSLESAGPGYTF
>TRBV7-2|TRBJ2-2|.|.
CASSRTVDTGELFF
>TRBV7-6|.|few|.
CASSLVGVSSYNEQYF
>TRBV18|TRBJ2-1|many|.
CASSPPPELYNEQFF
>TRBV7-9|TRBJ2-1|many|.
CASSFYRAQDEQFF
>TRBV20-1|TRBJ2-3|.|.
CSATPWGSTDTQYF
>TRBV12-3/TRBV12-4|TRBJ1-1|many|.
CASRPDSGNTEAFF
>TRBV12-3/TRBV12-4|TRBJ2-3|.|.
CASTQGGGSTDAQYF
>TRBV20-1|TRBJ2-1|many|TRBD2
CSAHDMRGALYNEQFF
>TRBV11-3|TRBJ2-4|few|TRBD2
CASSPVAGQVYIQYF
>TRBV24-1|TRBJ2-5|many|TRBD1
CATSRTGDVEETQYF
>TRBV27|TRBJ2-2|.|TRBD2
CATQLSAGDHFAGELFF
>TRBV20-1|TRBJ2-1|many|TRBD2
CSAMGGGDEQFF
>TRBV20-1|TRBJ1-2|many|TRBD1
CSARTGYGYTF